Following are 26 T cell receptor beta chains from one sample sequenced in a study of T cell clones after liver transplantation. Method: immunoSEQ multiplex PCR; TCRdb's copy keeps in-frame clones and lacks some. Of some 110,000 clones listed, 82% are singletons. The specimen comprised CD4+ T cells from blood, sampled before liver transplant. All receptors come from a human donor who received a liver transplant.

The rearrangement uses TRBV29-1 and TRBJ2-3; 9 bases fit TRBD2. Trimming at V came to 4 bases and at J to 5 bases, leaving 4 bases not matched to a gene. Germline CDR1 SQVTM, CDR2 ANQGSEA. This CDR3 is built from 13 residues. The CDR3, as DNA: TGCAGCGTTGGGACTAGCGCGATAGATACGCAGTATTTT. Protein: CSVGTSAIDTQYF.

The chain joins TRBV9 to TRBJ2-3, with a weak D call TRBD2 (6 bases). The CDR3 has 19 residues. Germline V CDR1 and CDR2: SGDLS, YYNGEE. V lost 4 bases and J 6 bases, leaving 30 bases between the germline ends. Here the CDR3 reads CASSRTRGRGGLTSDTQYF. The CDR3 nucleotides read TGTGCCAGCAGCCGAACCAGAGGGCGTGGGGGACTCACCTCCGATACGCAGTATTTT.

The J gene is TRBJ1-5, the V gene TRBV27, with a weak D call TRBD1 (6 bases). The germline V and J ends were trimmed by 6 bases and 7 bases, with 13 bases remaining between them. The CDR3 is 13 amino acids. Germline assignment: CDR1 MNHEY and CDR2 SMNVEV (reference sequence). This CDR3 reads CASSQGGGQPQHF. CDR3 nucleotide sequence: TGTGCCAGCAGCCAAGGGGGGGGGCAGCCCCAGCATTTT.

This chain connects TRBV4-3 to TRBJ1-1; D not resolved. Looked up from germline, CDR1 is LGHNA and CDR2 is YSLEER. This CDR3 is 13 amino acids long. V was shortened by 5 bases and J by 2 bases, with 9 bases between the two germline ends. The CDR3 DNA reads as TGCGCCAGCAGCTTCTACAGTAACACTGAAGCTTTCTTT. The encoded protein is CASSFYSNTEAFF.

The chain couples TRBV5-4 to TRBJ2-5, with D perhaps TRBD1 (6 bases). Germline V gene sequence: CDR1 SGHNT, CDR2 YYREEE (reference sequence). This CDR3 spans 13 amino acids. Trimming stripped 0 bases from V and 4 bases from J, with 7 bases between. CDR3 sequence reads: CASSLAGVETQYF. CDR3 in DNA: TGTGCCAGCAGCTTGGCAGGGGTAGAGACCCAGTACTTC.

The gene calls are TRBV7-6 and TRBJ2-7; 7 bases line up with TRBD1. With V trimmed by 5 bases and J by 6 bases, 10 bases remained unmatched. There are 14 residues in the CDR3. Germline lookup yields CDR1 SGHVS and CDR2 FNYEAQ. Here the CDR3 DNA reads TGTGCCAGCAGCCAAGGTACAGGGGCTCTCGAGCAGTACTTC. Its protein product is CASSQGTGALEQYF.

The V call is TRBV5-5, the J call TRBJ2-1; TRBD2 matches 7 bases. The V and J ends lost 0 bases and 5 bases, in that order; junction bases with no gene match: 5. Germline V gene data show CDR1 as SGHKS and CDR2 as YYEKEE (reference sequence). This CDR3 has 15 residues. The DNA for the CDR3 is TGTGCCAGCAGCTTGGCGGCCGGGACTAACAATGAGCAGTTCTTC. Translated, it gives CASSLAAGTNNEQFF.

The V call is TRBV5-1, the J call TRBJ2-5; D call uncertain. Near its end, the DNA agrees better with TRBJ2-7, so the J call may be wrong. The germline V gene has CDR1 SGHRS and CDR2 YFSETQ. CDR3 length: 14 amino acids. The chain's CDR3 is CASSLVVSPYEQYF. CDR3 nucleotides: TGCGCCAGCAGCTTGGTAGTGTCACCCTACGAGCAGTACTTC.

The chain uses TRBV30 and TRBJ2-5; possibly TRBD2 for D (7 bases). The CDR3 extends over 14 amino acids. Per the germline V gene, CDR1 is GTSNPN and CDR2 is SVGIG (reference sequence). V was clipped by 0 bases and J by 5 bases, with 13 bases between them. The CDR3 bases are TGTGCCTGGAGTGTAAAGGGGGGGCGGGAGACCCAGTACTTC. Its translation: CAWSVKGGRETQYF. The entire variable domain, with the rest obtained from reference TRBV30 and TRBJ2-5, is as follows: SQTIHQWPATLVQPVGSPLSLECTVEGTSNPNLYWYRQAAGRGLQLLFYSVGIGQISSEVPQNLSASRPQDRQFILSSKKLLLSDSGFYLCAWSVKGGRETQYFGPGTRLLVL.

V gene TRBV11-2 combines with J gene TRBJ2-5, with TRBD2 as a possible D gene (6 bases). Germline V gene sequence: CDR1 SGHAT, CDR2 FQNNGV. There are 17 residues in the CDR3. Trimming shortened V by 1 base and J by 1 base, and 16 bases separated the two germline ends. CDR3 protein: CASSLARVAGIQETQYF. CDR3 nucleotides: TGTGCCAGCAGCTTAGCAAGAGTGGCGGGGATCCAAGAGACCCAGTACTTC. Based on the CDR3 plus reference TRBV11-2 and TRBJ2-5, the full variable domain is EAGVAQSPRYKIIEKRQSVAFWCNPISGHATLYWYQQILGQGPKLLIQFQNNGVVDDSQLPKDRFSAERLKGVDSTLKIQPAKLEDSAVYLCASSLARVAGIQETQYFGPGTRLLVL.

The rearrangement links TRBV18 to TRBJ1-4; TRBD1 is a possible D gene (6 bases). This CDR3 is built from 15 residues. Trimming removed 3 bases at V and 10 bases at J, with 18 bases between. Germline V gives CDR1 KGHSH, CDR2 LQKENI. For the CDR3, the DNA is TGTGCCAGCTCACCGGGGCGACAGGAGGATGGAAAACTGTTTTTT. It translates to CASSPGRQEDGKLFF.

This chain connects TRBV4-1 to TRBJ1-5; D remains unclear. CDR1 and CDR2 (germline): MGHRA, YSYEKL. The CDR3 contains 15 residues. The V and J ends lost 1 base and 3 bases respectively, with 10 bases between them. The CDR3 sequence: CASSQARLSNQPQHF. CDR3 coding DNA: TGCGCCAGCAGCCAAGCCCGACTTTCCAATCAGCCCCAGCATTTT.

The V and J genes are TRBV5-1 and TRBJ2-7, with 14 bases fitting TRBD2. Germline lookup yields CDR1 SGHRS and CDR2 YFSETQ. The CDR3 has 15 residues. V lost 4 bases and J lost 5; bases outside the gene matches: 5. This CDR3 reads CASSRLAGGPNEQYF. In DNA, the CDR3 is TGCGCCAGCAGCCGACTAGCGGGAGGGCCAAACGAGCAGTACTTC.

The V and J genes are TRBV7-9 and TRBJ2-7; D gene unclear. Trimming cost V 3 bases and J 6 bases, with 12 bases left between them. The CDR3 has 13 amino acids. The V gene's germline CDR1 is SEHNR and CDR2 FQNEAQ (reference sequence). CDR3 sequence: CASSLPPTGEQYF. In nucleotides, the CDR3 is TGTGCCAGCAGCTTGCCTCCAACTGGCGAGCAGTACTTC.

The rearrangement joins TRBV18 to TRBJ1-2; 10 bases align to TRBD1. V trimming: 3 bases; J trimming: 6 bases; junction bases outside the gene matches: 4. The CDR3 contains 14 residues. Per germline, CDR1 KGHSH and CDR2 LQKENI. Here the CDR3 reads CASSPGQGSDGYTF. Written as DNA, the CDR3 is TGTGCCAGCTCACCGGGACAGGGGTCCGATGGCTACACCTTC.

This clone was seen a handful of times. The V gene is TRBV19, the J gene TRBJ1-1, with D perhaps TRBD1 (6 bases). In germline, CDR1 is LNHDA, CDR2 SQIVND (reference sequence). With 6 bases removed from V and 4 bases from J, the gap between germline ends came to 15 bases. The CDR3 length is 14 residues. The CDR3 sequence is CASSTQGRGTEAFF. DNA for the CDR3: TGTGCCAGTAGCACCCAGGGGCGAGGCACTGAAGCTTTCTTT.

This clone appeared a single time. The V call is TRBV6-6, the J call TRBJ2-2, with TRBD2 as a possible D gene (6 bases). V was shortened by 6 bases and J by 4 bases, with 12 bases between the two germline ends. The CDR3 sequence is 14 residues long. Germline CDR1 and CDR2: MNHNY and SVGAGI (reference sequence). In DNA form, the CDR3 reads TGTGCCAGCAGGACGGGAGTTGTCACCGGGGAGCTGTTTTTT. It codes for CASRTGVVTGELFF.

This chain connects TRBV4-3 to TRBJ1-5, with a weak D call TRBD1 (5 bases). The CDR3 is 17 amino acids. Trimming pared 0 bases from V and 8 bases from J, leaving 20 bases between. Looked up from germline, CDR1 is LGHNA and CDR2 is YSLEER. DNA for the CDR3: TGCGCCAGCAGCCAAGATACCCCGGGTGCGGGGCGAGAGCCCCAGCATTTT. Amino acid sequence: CASSQDTPGAGREPQHF.

This sequence joins TRBV19 and TRBJ2-1; the D gene is possibly TRBD1 (5 bases). The CDR3 contains 14 residues. Deletions cut 7 bases from V and 6 bases from J, with 16 bases between. CDR1 LNHDA and CDR2 SQIVND come from the germline V gene (reference sequence). The CDR3 here is CASMGQLYSNEQFF. DNA for the CDR3: TGTGCCAGTATGGGGCAGCTATATTCCAATGAGCAGTTCTTC. The full variable domain, completed using reference TRBV19 and TRBJ2-1, is DGGITQSPKYLFRKEGQNVTLSCEQNLNHDAMYWYRQDPGQGLRLIYYSQIVNDFQKGDIAEGYSVSREKKESFPLTVTSAQKNPTAFYLCASMGQLYSNEQFFGPGTRLTVL.

This clone was observed once. The chain links TRBV6-5 to TRBJ1-6; the D is unclear. V gave up 2 bases and J gave up 6 bases, with 11 bases separating them. The CDR3 totals 15 residues. Germline V CDR1 and CDR2: MNHEY, SVGAGI. CDR3 protein: CASSYGQMSNSPLHF. For the CDR3, the DNA is TGTGCCAGCAGTTACGGGCAGATGTCTAATTCACCCCTCCACTTT.

This chain links TRBV30 with TRBJ2-7; 9 bases agree with TRBD1. Germline V lookup: CDR1 GTSNPN, CDR2 SVGIG (reference sequence). This CDR3 contains 15 residues. The V segment lost 4 bases and the J segment 2 bases; nucleotides outside the gene matches: 9. CDR3 residues: CAWNPRQGGTYEQYF. In DNA, the CDR3 is TGTGCCTGGAACCCTAGACAGGGGGGTACCTACGAGCAGTACTTC.

This chain uses TRBV29-1 with TRBJ2-7, with 8 nucleotides matching TRBD2. With V trimmed by 5 bases and J by 6 bases, 12 bases remained unmatched. Germline-derived CDR1 and CDR2 are SQVTM and ANQGSEA. CDR3 length: 14 residues. As DNA, the CDR3 is TGCAGCGTTACTGACGGACTAGCAGTTTCCGAGCAGTACTTC. It codes for CSVTDGLAVSEQYF.

The chain is built from TRBV9 and TRBJ2-7; 7 positions match TRBD1. Losses at the gene ends were 3 bases for V and 6 bases for J; bases not matched to a gene: 3. The CDR3 loop spans 12 amino acids. From germline, CDR1 is SGDLS and CDR2 YYNGEE. CDR3 bases: TGTGCCAGCAGCGCCACAGGGGTCGAGCAGTACTTC. Translating it yields CASSATGVEQYF.

The rearrangement joins TRBV30 to TRBJ1-2; no definite D call. Trimming pared 5 bases from V and 0 bases from J, leaving 13 bases between. Looked up from germline, CDR1 is GTSNPN and CDR2 is SVGIG (reference sequence). The CDR3 contains 14 residues. Written as DNA, the CDR3 is TGTGCCTGGGTGACCGAGCCCTCTAACTATGGCTACACCTTC. Translated, it gives CAWVTEPSNYGYTF.

The rearrangement links TRBV6-1 to TRBJ2-1; 10 bases map to TRBD2. The J segment lost 8 bases and the V segment lost 4 bases, leaving 11 bases of the junction unmatched. The germline gives CDR1 MNHNS, CDR2 SASEGT. There are 16 residues in the CDR3. The CDR3 nucleotides are TGTGCCAGCAGTGGGGGTGGGACTAGCGATTATTATGAGCAGTTCTTC. Encoded protein: CASSGGGTSDYYEQFF.

Comments on this clone: This CDR3 is also generated by other DNA sequences in the sample. This rearrangement joins TRBV9 to TRBJ1-1, with D unclear. V shed 0 bases and J shed 2 bases, with 8 bases lying between them. Germline V gene sequence: CDR1 SGDLS, CDR2 YYNGEE. This CDR3 contains 14 residues. CDR3 sequence: CASSVATANTEAFF. The DNA for the CDR3 is TGTGCCAGCAGCGTAGCTACAGCCAACACTGAAGCTTTCTTT.